A single T cell receptor beta chain is shown here with its context. CDR1 is SGHRS, CDR2 YFSETQ, per germline. V lost 1 base and J 1 base, leaving 12 bases between the germline ends. The CDR3 spans 16 residues. The data stem from a study of cytomegalovirus exposure and HLA in healthy donors. The approximately 120-subject validation cohort, separate from the 666-subject first cohort, included the donors. Sequenced by immunoSEQ multiplex PCR; TCRdb stores in-frame clones only, minus some. Of about 90,000 clones listed, about four fifths are singletons. This TCR was recovered from a woman aged 18-29 years in good health and CMV-seropositive. Source material: PBMCs. J is TRBJ1-3 and V is TRBV5-1; D perhaps matches TRBD1 (5 bases). CDR3: CASSLSGDSSGNTIYF. The CDR3 DNA reads as TGCGCCAGCAGCTTGTCGGGGGACTCTTCTGGAAACACCATATATTTT.